This TCR beta chain stems from a study of shared clonotypes between healthy human individuals. TCRdb's table, derived via immunoSEQ multiplex PCR, lists solely in-frame clones and lacks some. The repertoire holds 2 million to 3 million clones, with more than 85% as singletons. CD45RA+ naive and CD45RA-negative memory subsets were separated from CD4+ cells. The length of the CDR3 is 15 residues. Germline CDR1 is LNHDA and CDR2 is SQIVND (reference sequence). The V end lost 7 bases, the J end lost 7 bases, and 20 bases lay between the germline ends. The sample consisted of naive CD4+ T cells from PBMCs. Noted subset: CD45RA+ positively selected. The sequence derives from a man aged 18 to 30 in good health. Some clones in this sample may be carry-over from other donors' samples. The chain recombines TRBV19 with TRBJ2-1; the D gene is possibly TRBD1 (6 bases). The CDR3 DNA reads TGTGCCAGTACCCCGGGGACAAACTTCGGGAATGAGCAGTTCTTC. Translated, it gives CASTPGTNFGNEQFF.